Below, 2 T cell receptor beta chains from the same sample are listed, as sequenced in a study of blood T cell repertoires in COVID-19. Profiling relied on immunoSEQ multiplex PCR, and the TCRdb table lists in-frame clones only, not all of them. The table shows roughly 230,000 clones, with around 83% occurring only once. Material for sequencing was peripheral blood. These receptors all stem from a man between 40 and 49 years old with acute or convalescent COVID-19.

The chain recombines TRBV9 with TRBJ1-1, with D uncertain. The CDR3 has 15 amino acids. Trimming left V 1 base short and J 5 bases short, with 15 bases between. Germline V lookup: CDR1 SGDLS, CDR2 YYNGEE. The CDR3 region is CASSVTAHAGTEAFF. The CDR3 nucleotides read TGTGCCAGCAGCGTAACGGCCCATGCGGGGACTGAAGCTTTCTTT.

This clone was observed a handful of times. Sequence at one end of the junction differs from germline and may be a read error. CDR3 nucleotide sequence: TGTGCCAGCAGCTGGCCCCCTAGCGGGGGGGCCACCAGGGAGCTGTTTTTT. It yields the protein CASSWPPSGGATRELFF. The V and J genes are TRBV5-4 and TRBJ2-2; 12 nucleotides match TRBD2. The CDR3 runs to 17 residues. Germline V gene lookup returns CDR1 SGHNT and CDR2 YYREEE (reference sequence). The full variable domain, its missing parts supplied by reference TRBV5-4 and TRBJ2-2, is ETGVTQSPTHLIKTRGQQVTLRCSSQSGHNTVSWYQQALGQGPQFIFQYYREEENGRGNFPPRFSGLQFPNYSSELNVNALELDDSALYLCASSWPPSGGATRELFFGEGSRLTVL.